A single sample gave rise to the 27 T cell receptor beta chains below, sequenced in a study of OX40 agonist ivuxolimab in advanced cancers. The protocol was immunoSEQ multiplex PCR, while the TCRdb copy is restricted to in-frame clones and leaves out a portion. Among approximately 81,000 clones listed, about 84% were seen once. Specimen: CD4+ or CD8+ T cells sorted from blood, collected in a trial of the OX40 agonist ivuxolimab. The source is an adult with an advanced solid tumor such as melanoma, head and neck, liver or kidney cancer.

The chain combines TRBV6-5 with TRBJ2-3; the D gene could be TRBD1 or TRBD2 (5 bases each). Trimming cost V 6 bases and J 6 bases, with 13 bases left between them. Looked up from germline, CDR1 is MNHEY and CDR2 is SVGAGI. CDR3 size: 13 residues. The CDR3 DNA sequence: TGTGCCAGCAGGTGGGACCTCACGGATACGCAGTATTTT. As protein: CASRWDLTDTQYF.

This rearrangement joins TRBV27 to TRBJ2-2; perhaps TRBD2 as D (6 bases). This CDR3 is built from 14 residues. Deletions cut 4 bases from V and 2 bases from J, with 8 bases between. Looked up from germline, CDR1 is MNHEY and CDR2 is SMNVEV (reference sequence). The CDR3 nucleotides are TGTGCCAGCAGTTCGGGACTTAACACCGGGGAGCTGTTTTTT. This codes for CASSSGLNTGELFF.

The chain recombines TRBV9 with TRBJ2-5; TRBD2 aligns across 16 bases. Near its end, the DNA agrees better with TRBJ2-7, so the J call may be wrong. This CDR3 is built from 16 residues. Germline CDR1 and CDR2: SGDLS and YYNGEE. CDR3 loop: CASSAIGTSGRDEQYF. DNA of the CDR3: TGTGCCAGCAGCGCAATCGGGACTAGCGGGAGGGACGAGCAGTACTTC.

This clone was picked up a small number of times. The chain employs TRBV6-5 and TRBJ1-2; D gene uncertain. Trimming took 8 bases from V and 5 from J, leaving 9 bases between them. The CDR3 has 11 residues. Germline V CDR1 and CDR2: MNHEY, SVGAGI. This CDR3 reads CASGIGYGYTF. DNA of the CDR3: TGTGCCAGCGGGATAGGGTATGGCTACACCTTC.

The chain uses TRBV15 and TRBJ2-5; possibly TRBD1 for D (6 bases). CDR1 and CDR2 (germline): LNHNV, YYDKDF (reference sequence). This CDR3 contains 13 residues. The V end lost 1 base, the J end lost 4 bases, and 7 bases lay between the germline ends. CDR3 in amino acids: CATSRGGGETQYF. As DNA, the CDR3 is TGTGCCACCAGCAGAGGAGGGGGAGAGACCCAGTACTTC.

The chain joins TRBV7-9 to TRBJ2-7, with 7 nucleotides matching TRBD2. Germline V lookup: CDR1 SEHNR, CDR2 FQNEAQ (reference sequence). This CDR3 comprises 14 residues. The ends lost 1 base at V and 4 bases at J; junction bases unmatched: 4. Here the CDR3 reads CASSLVGSGYEQYF. CDR3 nucleotide sequence: TGTGCCAGCAGCTTAGTCGGTAGCGGGTACGAGCAGTACTTC.

The chain combines TRBV5-1 with TRBJ1-1; D unresolved. The V end was cut by 1 base, the J end by 0 bases, with 10 bases between. Germline V gene lookup returns CDR1 SGHRS and CDR2 YFSETQ. The CDR3 extends over 15 amino acids. CDR3 amino acids: CASSLFSDLNTEAFF. CDR3 coding DNA: TGCGCCAGCAGCTTGTTCTCCGATTTGAACACTGAAGCTTTCTTT.

This sequence joins TRBV4-3 and TRBJ1-4; D is perhaps TRBD1 (6 bases). V lost 0 bases, J lost 4 bases, and 12 bases lay in between. The length of the CDR3 is 16 residues. Germline V gene data show CDR1 as LGHNA and CDR2 as YSLEER. CDR3 residues: CASSQDRGRNNEKLFF. In DNA, the CDR3 is TGCGCCAGCAGCCAAGACAGGGGCCGTAATAATGAAAAACTGTTTTTT.

On this clone: A junction end diverges from the germline sequence, so it may reflect a read error. The genes are TRBV5-1 and TRBJ2-3; the D is unclear. CDR1 is SGHRS, CDR2 YFSETQ, per germline. The CDR3 consists of 16 residues. CDR3 region: CASRLAPATSTDTQYF. CDR3 bases: TGCGCCAGCCGCTTAGCCCCCGCGACTAGCACAGATACGCAGTATTTT.

The chain carries TRBV15 and TRBJ1-5; tentatively, D is TRBD1 (5 bases). V lost 5 bases and J 7 bases, leaving 12 bases between the germline ends. The CDR3 has 13 amino acids. The germline gives CDR1 LNHNV, CDR2 YYDKDF (reference sequence). For the CDR3, the DNA is TGTGCCACCAGCTCCATGGGGGGACAGCCCCAGCATTTT. Protein sequence: CATSSMGGQPQHF.

This sequence joins TRBV7-2 and TRBJ1-6; no definite D call. V lost 3 bases and J 11 bases, leaving 20 bases between the germline ends. The CDR3 is 16 residues long. Germline loops: CDR1 SGHTA, CDR2 FQGNSA. CDR3 loop: CASSFEGNLNPPPLHF. CDR3 sequence (DNA): TGTGCCAGCAGCTTCGAAGGGAACCTCAACCCTCCACCCCTCCACTTT.

This clone is a singleton in its sample. The rearrangement uses TRBV4-2 and TRBJ1-2; D uncertain. The CDR3 extends over 16 amino acids. Looked up from germline, CDR1 is LGHNA and CDR2 is YNFKEQ. Trimming pared 0 bases from V and 0 bases from J, leaving 11 bases between. The CDR3 reads CASSQDERQTNYGYTF. The CDR3 DNA follows: TGTGCCAGCAGCCAAGACGAACGGCAGACTAACTATGGCTACACCTTC.

The chain uses TRBV13 and TRBJ2-7, with TRBD1 matching 8 bases. V gave up 5 bases and J gave up 1 base; unmatched junction bases: 7. The germline V gene encodes CDR1 PRHDT and CDR2 FYEKMQ (reference sequence). CDR3 length: 15 amino acids. The CDR3, as DNA: TGTGCCAGCAGCCGGTGGGGACAGGAGTCCTACGAGCAGTACTTC. It specifies CASSRWGQESYEQYF.

This clone was seen a handful of times. V gene TRBV4-2 combines with J gene TRBJ2-3; 10 bases are a match to TRBD2. V shed 0 bases, J shed 1 base, and the junction held 1 base outside the gene matches. CDR1 and CDR2 (germline): LGHNA, YNFKEQ. The CDR3 is 16 residues long. For the CDR3, the DNA is TGTGCCAGCAGCCAAGATCTAGCGGGGGGCACAGATACGCAGTATTTT. Residues: CASSQDLAGGTDTQYF.

V is TRBV5-1 and J is TRBJ1-2; no definite D call. The CDR3 runs to 15 residues. Trimming took off 0 bases at V and 2 bases at J, with 11 bases between the two ends. Germline loops: CDR1 SGHRS, CDR2 YFSETQ. The CDR3 DNA is TGCGCCAGCAGCTTGGGTGGAGGGCGGAACTATGGCTACACCTTC. Translated, it gives CASSLGGGRNYGYTF. The full variable domain, in which reference TRBV5-1 and TRBJ1-2 provide the parts outside the CDR3, is KAGVTQTPRYLIKTRGQQVTLSCSPISGHRSVSWYQQTPGQGLQFLFEYFSETQRNKGNFPGRFSGRQFSNSRSEMNVSTLELGDSALYLCASSLGGGRNYGYTFGSGTRLTVV.

The chain has TRBV11-1 and TRBJ2-1, with D tentatively TRBD2 (5 bases). Trimming shortened V by 6 bases and J by 2 bases, and 14 bases separated the two germline ends. This CDR3 has 15 residues. Germline V gives CDR1 SGHAT, CDR2 FQDESV (reference sequence). Here the CDR3 DNA reads TGTGCCAGCAGTCCAGAATTCGGGGCCTACAATGAGCAGTTCTTC. Translating gives CASSPEFGAYNEQFF.

J is TRBJ1-3 and V is TRBV13, with D perhaps TRBD1 (6 bases). V was pared by 3 bases and J by 4 bases, with 10 bases between. The CDR3 contains 14 residues. CDR1 is PRHDT and CDR2 is FYEKMQ in the germline V gene (reference sequence). The CDR3: CASSFTDRGNTIYF. As DNA, the CDR3 is TGTGCCAGCAGCTTTACAGACAGGGGAAACACCATATATTTT.

This clone has at least ten counts. The rearrangement uses TRBV9 and TRBJ1-6; 9 nucleotides line up with TRBD1. The V gene's germline CDR1 is SGDLS and CDR2 YYNGEE. This CDR3 is 16 amino acids long. V was pared by 0 bases and J by 4 bases, with 2 bases of the junction left unmatched. In DNA, the CDR3 is TGTGCCAGCAGCGTAGGGGACAGGGCATATAATTCACCCCTCCACTTT. Protein: CASSVGDRAYNSPLHF.

The rearrangement links TRBV6-5 to TRBJ2-7; 7 nucleotides agree with TRBD2. CDR3 length: 15 residues. J gave up 2 bases and V 6 bases, and 10 bases lay outside the gene matches. Germline-derived CDR1 and CDR2 are MNHEY and SVGAGI. Here the CDR3 reads CASRRGGDSTYEQYF. Written as DNA, the CDR3 is TGTGCCAGCAGGCGCGGGGGTGACAGTACCTACGAGCAGTACTTC.

Notes on this clone: One end of the junction does not line up with germline, which may come from a read error. Other DNA sequences within the sample encode an identical CDR3. The rearrangement links TRBV19 to TRBJ1-5; 7 bases line up with TRBD1. This CDR3 comprises 14 residues. Germline V gene lookup returns CDR1 LNHDA and CDR2 SQIVND (reference sequence). The CDR3 region is CASTGVVGHQPQHF. CDR3 DNA sequence: TGCGCCAGTACAGGGGTTGTAGGACATCAGCCCCAGCATTTT.

The rearrangement uses TRBV19 and TRBJ1-2; D is perhaps TRBD1 (6 bases). Germline V gives CDR1 LNHDA, CDR2 SQIVND (reference sequence). The V gene lost 5 bases and the J gene lost 8 bases, with 12 bases spanning the gap. CDR3 length: 12 amino acids. CDR3 in DNA: TGTGCCAGTAGTCCAAACAGGGTCGGCTACACCTTC. It translates to CASSPNRVGYTF.

The chain links TRBV5-4 to TRBJ1-5; 7 nucleotides align to TRBD1. The ends lost 4 bases at V and 7 bases at J; junction bases unmatched: 11. The CDR3 has 15 residues. CDR1 is SGHNT, CDR2 YYREEE, per germline (reference sequence). The CDR3 loop is CASSQERGRGQPQHF. CDR3 nucleotides: TGTGCCAGCAGCCAAGAGAGGGGGCGCGGACAGCCCCAGCATTTT.

This chain links TRBV5-1 with TRBJ2-7; 7 nucleotides match TRBD1. The V segment lost 4 bases and the J segment 0 bases; nucleotides outside the gene matches: 10. The CDR3 totals 16 residues. Germline CDR1 reads SGHRS; CDR2 reads YFSETQ. The CDR3 nucleotides read TGCGCCAGCAGCAACGCCGGGACAGCTAGCTCCTACGAGCAGTACTTC. Translation gives CASSNAGTASSYEQYF.

This chain connects TRBV6-5 to TRBJ2-1; TRBD2 matches at 8 bases. Trimming removed 0 bases from V and 7 bases from J; junction bases left unmatched: 5. Germline lookup yields CDR1 MNHEY and CDR2 SVGAGI. This CDR3 is built from 15 residues. In DNA, the CDR3 is TGTGCCAGCAGTTACTCGAGCGGGGGTCGGAATGAGCAGTTCTTC. It translates to CASSYSSGGRNEQFF.

As DNA, the CDR3 is TGTGCCTGGAGTTTGAGGGGAGCCCACACTGAAGCTTTCTTT. Its translation is CAWSLRGAHTEAFF. This chain links TRBV30 with TRBJ1-1, with TRBD1 as a possible D gene (5 bases). The V end was cut by 2 bases, the J end by 3 bases, with 13 bases between. In germline, CDR1 is GTSNPN, CDR2 SVGIG (reference sequence). The CDR3 has 14 residues.

The chain employs TRBV5-6 and TRBJ1-4; no clear D. V was shortened by 1 base and J by 5 bases, with 12 bases between the two germline ends. The CDR3 spans 15 residues. The germline gives CDR1 SGHDT, CDR2 YYEEEE. The CDR3, as DNA: TGTGCCAGCAGCTTGTTTACAGTGGGAAATGAAAAACTGTTTTTT. It encodes CASSLFTVGNEKLFF. Full variable domain (remainder filled in from reference TRBV5-6 and TRBJ1-4): DAGVTQSPTHLIKTRGQQVTLRCSPKSGHDTVSWYQQALGQGPQFIFQYYEEEERQRGNFPDRFSGHQFPNYSSELNVNALLLGDSALYLCASSLFTVGNEKLFFGSGTQLSVL.

The V and J genes are TRBV27 and TRBJ2-7, with D uncertain. Trimming stripped 3 bases from V and 0 bases from J, with 9 bases between. The germline V gene has CDR1 MNHEY and CDR2 SMNVEV (reference sequence). The CDR3 spans 14 residues. In DNA, the CDR3 is TGTGCCAGCAGTTTCCGACGGGCCTCCTACGAGCAGTACTTC. Its protein is CASSFRRASYEQYF.